This T cell receptor beta chain was captured by sequencing in a study of human T cells and chemical hapten exposure. Study-level information: There were weekly diphenylcyclopropenone doses to the scalp for patients throughout the roughly 23-week study. Slight differences in pooled library volume were the main source of varying TCR yields across samples. The patients were mostly female; they had alopecia areata, totalis or universalis.

The CDR3 consists of 15 residues. Germline-derived CDR1 and CDR2 are MNHEY and SMNVEV (reference sequence). Trimming took 5 bases from V and 9 from J, leaving 17 bases between them. TCRdb re-called the RACE reads through MiXCR, storing one row per CDR3 protein. This table holds about 81,000 distinct CDR3 sequences, approximately 10% found once. Time point noted: patch test 2, 6 weeks after DPC sensitization. The treatment is: therapeutic diphenylcyclopropenone sensitization with weekly scalp DPC. There are many counts of this clonotype. Sequencing was performed on whole blood, taken in connection with sensitization to the hapten diphenylcyclopropenone (DPC). The TCR comes from a woman in her twenties or thirties with alopecia areata. Some clones in this sample may be carry-over from other donors' samples. The chain links TRBV27 to TRBJ1-6; D unclear. The CDR3: CASSPQTAAGSPLHF. The CDR3 DNA reads as TGTGCCAGCAGTCCCCAAACAGCGGCAGGTTCACCCCTCCACTTT.